The 12 T cell receptor beta chains presented below share a single source sample, sequenced in a study of blood T cell repertoires in COVID-19. Profiling relied on immunoSEQ multiplex PCR, and the TCRdb table lists in-frame clones only, not all of them. The table has some 150,000 clones, 84% seen once. Sequencing was carried out using peripheral blood. Receptor source: a man aged 35 to 55 who had recovered from COVID-19.

The gene calls are TRBV30 and TRBJ2-7, with a weak D call TRBD2 (6 bases). This CDR3 is built from 15 residues. The V end lost 4 bases, the J end lost 6 bases, and 22 bases lay between the germline ends. Germline-derived CDR1 and CDR2 are GTSNPN and SVGIG (reference sequence). The DNA for the CDR3 is TGTGCCTGGATCGGCGGACTGGTTGGAGCGGGCGAGCAGTACTTC. Translation: CAWIGGLVGAGEQYF.

The chain couples TRBV5-1 to TRBJ1-1; no firm D call. The CDR3 length is 14 residues. The V and J ends lost 0 bases and 3 bases respectively, with 9 bases between them. Germline V gives CDR1 SGHRS, CDR2 YFSETQ. CDR3 amino acids: CASSLEVGDTEAFF. Here the CDR3 DNA reads TGCGCCAGCAGCTTGGAGGTGGGAGACACTGAAGCTTTCTTT.

The rearrangement links TRBV4-3 to TRBJ1-6; the D is unclear. CDR1 is LGHNA, CDR2 YSLEER, per germline. The CDR3 consists of 15 residues. V was pared by 1 base and J by 6 bases, with 10 bases between. The CDR3 bases are TGCGCCAGCAGCCAAGGTGTATCGGGTAATTCACCCCTCCACTTT. Translation: CASSQGVSGNSPLHF.

The V call is TRBV27, the J call TRBJ2-4; 9 nucleotides line up with TRBD2. CDR3 length equals 15 residues. With V trimmed by 3 bases and J by 1 base, 1 base remained unmatched. Germline V gene data show CDR1 as MNHEY and CDR2 as SMNVEV (reference sequence). The CDR3 region is CASSFLAGAKNIQYF. CDR3 DNA: TGTGCCAGCAGTTTTCTAGCGGGGGCCAAAAACATTCAGTACTTC.

The chain is built from TRBV19 and TRBJ1-1; TRBD1 might be the D (5 bases). The ends were cut back, 4 bases at V and 6 bases at J, with 21 bases in the middle. CDR3 size: 16 residues. Germline V lookup: CDR1 LNHDA, CDR2 SQIVND (reference sequence). The CDR3: CASSRVTVGVNPEAFF. CDR3 nucleotides: TGTGCCAGTAGTAGAGTGACAGTTGGGGTAAATCCTGAAGCTTTCTTT.

The chain employs TRBV18 and TRBJ1-3; 7 bases match TRBD1. The V segment lost 3 bases and the J segment 2 bases; nucleotides outside the gene matches: 1. The germline V gene has CDR1 KGHSH and CDR2 LQKENI. The CDR3 length is 14 residues. The CDR3 sequence: CASSPTGTGNTIYF. CDR3 DNA sequence: TGTGCCAGCTCACCGACAGGGACTGGAAACACCATATATTTT.

The V gene is TRBV5-6, the J gene TRBJ2-4; TRBD2 is a possible D gene (5 bases). The CDR3 is made up of 13 amino acids. Trimming left V 4 bases short and J 7 bases short, with 12 bases between. In germline, CDR1 is SGHDT, CDR2 YYEEEE. In nucleotides, the CDR3 is TGTGCCAGCAGCCGGACCGGGATCAACATTCAGTACTTC. This translates into CASSRTGINIQYF.

The rearrangement joins TRBV2 to TRBJ1-4; 7 bases map to TRBD1. With 9 bases clipped from V and 4 bases from J, the junction kept 8 bases outside the gene matches. CDR1 and CDR2 from the germline V gene are SNHLY and FYNNEI. The CDR3 is 14 amino acids. The CDR3 loop is CASRTGDLNEKLFF. The CDR3 DNA follows: TGTGCCAGTCGTACAGGGGATCTTAATGAAAAACTGTTTTTT. Looking up the rest from reference TRBV2 and TRBJ1-4 gives the full variable domain: EPEVTQTPSHQVTQMGQEVILRCVPISNHLYFYWYRQILGQKVEFLVSFYNNEISEKSEIFDDQFSVERPDGSNFTLKIRSTKLEDSAMYFCASRTGDLNEKLFFGSGTQLSVL.

In nucleotides, the CDR3 is TGTGCCAGTACCCATGGTCGAGCTAACTATGGCTACACCTTC. Translated, it gives CASTHGRANYGYTF. The chain couples TRBV19 to TRBJ1-2; D unresolved. From germline, CDR1 is LNHDA and CDR2 SQIVND (reference sequence). V lost 7 bases and J 0 bases, leaving 12 bases between the germline ends. The CDR3 is made up of 14 amino acids.

This clone has more than one count but fewer than ten. The chain employs TRBV20-1 and TRBJ2-7; possible D gene TRBD2, 5 bases. CDR1 DFQATT and CDR2 SNEGSKA come from the germline V gene (reference sequence). This CDR3 is built from 13 residues. The V end was cut by 3 bases, the J end by 2 bases, with 11 bases between. The CDR3 here is CSASISVAYEQYF. DNA for the CDR3: TGCAGTGCTAGTATTAGCGTGGCCTACGAGCAGTACTTC.

The chain couples TRBV5-6 to TRBJ1-1; D might be TRBD1 (6 bases). The CDR3 covers 14 residues. The V end lost 4 bases, the J end lost 4 bases, and 14 bases lay between the germline ends. The germline V gene has CDR1 SGHDT and CDR2 YYEEEE. This chain's CDR3 is CASSRRQGSTEAFF. CDR3 in DNA: TGTGCCAGCAGCCGTCGGCAGGGGAGCACTGAAGCTTTCTTT.

The chain employs TRBV7-2 and TRBJ2-7, with D possibly TRBD2 on 7 matching bases. Trimming took 4 bases from V and 4 from J, leaving 14 bases between them. The CDR3 totals 14 residues. Germline V CDR1 and CDR2: SGHTA, FQGNSA. CDR3 in amino acids: CASSSVGGAYEQYF. CDR3 in DNA: TGTGCCAGCAGCTCGGTGGGGGGGGCTTACGAGCAGTACTTC. Full variable domain (rest looked up from reference TRBV7-2 and TRBJ2-7): GAGVSQSPSNKVTEKGKDVELRCDPISGHTALYWYRQSLGQGLEFLIYFQGNSAPDKSGLPSDRFSAERTGGSVSTLTIQRTQQEDSAVYLCASSSVGGAYEQYFGPGTRLTVT.